Listed below are T cell receptor beta chains from one sample, sequenced in a study of blood T cell repertoires in COVID-19. This table comes from immunoSEQ multiplex PCR, and its TCRdb copy is limited to in-frame clones, with some not included. The profile covers about 300,000 clones, with under 90% appearing a single time and approximately 4.1% taken by the ten largest. Input material: PBMCs or T cells enriched from blood (not recorded which). Source of these receptors: a man aged 25 to 40 who had recovered from COVID-19. The CDR3 runs from the conserved cysteine through the conserved F or W.

TRBV5-6	TRBJ1-6	CASSLRGYYNSPLHF
TRBV3-1/TRBV3-2	TRBJ2-7	CASSLHGGYEQYF
TRBV6-5	TRBJ1-4	CASSRTGEPNEKLFF
TRBV30	TRBJ1-2	CAWSIGTGTYGYTF
TRBV15	TRBJ1-5	CATSPGTGVAQPQHF
TRBV5-1	TRBJ2-7	CASSWDFSSYEQYF
TRBV12-3/TRBV12-4	TRBJ1-2	CASSSGTGGYTF
TRBV7-2	TRBJ2-1	CASSRRGSAYNEQFF
TRBV29-1	TRBJ1-3	CSVEDGGGWSGNTIYF
TRBV29-1	TRBJ2-1	CSVSQGGAYNEQFF
TRBV15	TRBJ1-4	CATSSRSGVTNEKLFF
TRBV28	TRBJ1-2	CASSLPLGELYGYTF
TRBV2	TRBJ1-5	CASRRDRGSNQPQHF
TRBV7-8	TRBJ2-7	CASSLDVSGRHEQYF
TRBV2	TRBJ2-1	CAILAGTSGYNEQFF
TRBV5-4	TRBJ2-2	CASSKPAGTGVPGELFF
TRBV25-1	TRBJ1-2	CASSESVGYTF
TRBV3-1/TRBV3-2	TRBJ2-6	CASRGTGRLGAGANVLTF
TRBV6-2/TRBV6-3	TRBJ1-5	CASSYGVSGGFAYSNQPQHF
TRBV5-1	TRBJ1-2	CASSLITGVEGYTF
TRBV6-5	TRBJ2-7	CASENSYEQYF
TRBV5-1	TRBJ1-2	CASSGTDFGYGYTF
TRBV10-3	TRBJ1-2	CASGAGMDGYTF
TRBV6-5	TRBJ1-6	CASREPPLHF
TRBV18	TRBJ1-4	CASSPSQGSNEKLFF
TRBV15	TRBJ2-5	CATSRGDMGTTQYF
TRBV5-4	TRBJ2-1	CASSPDTFSYNEQFF
TRBV12-3/TRBV12-4	TRBJ2-7	CASTITDSYEQYF
TRBV4-1	TRBJ1-2	CASSQGVGGGNYGYTF
TRBV28	TRBJ1-4	CASSLGRNEKLFF
TRBV5-8	TRBJ2-1	CASSSGTSPTNEQFF
TRBV2	TRBJ2-1	CASSDRTADNEQFF
TRBV5-1	TRBJ2-7	CASSLSGGNEQYF
TRBV21-1	TRBJ1-3	CASSPPGNTIYF
TRBV5-6	TRBJ2-7	CASSLEGRAGYEQYF
TRBV6-1	TRBJ2-6	CASSETGAGANVLTF
TRBV7-9	TRBJ2-3	CASSFYRGQFATDTQYF
TRBV7-6	TRBJ1-2	CASSDRGGYGYTF
TRBV3-1/TRBV3-2	TRBJ2-5	CASSLRTSGSSETQYF
TRBV5-1	TRBJ2-1	CASSLGGAYNEQFF
TRBV7-8	TRBJ2-3	CASSSPGDAEGTDTQYF
TRBV11-3	TRBJ2-1	CASSLGQGGLHEQFF
TRBV5-5	TRBJ2-1	CASSLVGGPVNEQFF
TRBV7-9	TRBJ2-5	CASSLAGHRDSQETQYF
TRBV7-6	TRBJ2-5	CASSLAREAGGGETQYF
TRBV3-1/TRBV3-2	TRBJ2-5	CASRWISGGEETQYF
TRBV2	TRBJ2-1	CASSDPNYNEQFF
TRBV12-3/TRBV12-4	TRBJ1-2	CASRGQLTYGYTF
TRBV13	TRBJ2-7	CASSLYVPSGSLLPSGEQYF
TRBV2	TRBJ2-1	CASSEFAGALGEQFF
TRBV24-1	TRBJ1-2	CATSDRKTGNYGYTF
TRBV10-3	TRBJ1-5	CAISLGGSNQPQHF